Listed here are 22 T cell receptor beta chains from one sample, sequenced in a study of post-analysis software for immune sequencing data. General study findings and limits: Patients used four to six TRBV segments, including TRBV5-6, TRBV5-1 and TRBV20-1, more often than controls.

Which antigens these TCRs recognize remains unknown. TCR beta cDNA libraries had unique molecular identifiers. TCRdb re-analysed the PCR reads in MiXCR, keeping a single row per CDR3 protein. Of 740,000 or so distinct CDR3 sequences detected, 53% appear once; the ten largest clones hold 4.6%. Sequenced material: blood. The receptors were sampled from a girl aged 5 to 17 with multiple sclerosis.

With respect to this clonotype: The conserved final phenylalanine or tryptophan is absent from the CDR3, which likely points to a read error. The V gene is TRBV7-2, the J gene TRBJ1-2; D is unclear. The CDR3 sequence is 13 residues long. The germline V gene has CDR1 SGHTA and CDR2 FQGNSA. CDR3 amino acids: CTSSLDRHYGYTV. The CDR3 nucleotides read TGTACCAGCAGTTTAGACCGTCACTATGGCTACACCGTC.

This clonotype appeared a single time. The J gene is TRBJ2-1, the V gene TRBV5-5; 8 bases agree with TRBD1. The DNA matches TRBJ2-7 better at its end, which makes the J call doubtful. The CDR3 is made up of 18 amino acids. The germline V gene has CDR1 SGHKS and CDR2 YYEKEE (reference sequence). CDR3 DNA sequence: TGTGCCAGCAGCTTGGAGTCGGTCGGGACAGGTACTCCCTACGAGCAGTACTTC. It is translated as CASSLESVGTGTPYEQYF.

In its sample, this clonotype was seen a few times. The rearrangement uses TRBV14 and TRBJ2-1; 10 bases are shared with TRBD1. Germline values: CDR1 SGHDN, CDR2 FVKESK. The CDR3 sequence is 15 residues long. V shed 4 bases and J 12 bases; nucleotides not matched to a gene: 12. CDR3 loop: CASSRAGTGALLQFF. CDR3 nucleotides: TGTGCCAGCAGCCGCGCCGGGACAGGGGCTTTGCTGCAGTTCTTC.

In its sample, this clonotype was seen a few times. The chain links TRBV6-6 to TRBJ2-5, with 10 bases identical to TRBD2. Losses at the gene ends were 5 bases for V and 2 bases for J; bases not matched to a gene: 5. CDR1 MNHNY and CDR2 SVGAGI come from the germline V gene (reference sequence). CDR3 length: 15 amino acids. This CDR3 is CASSRRTSGQETQYF. In nucleotides, the CDR3 is TGTGCCAGCAGTCGACGGACTAGCGGACAAGAGACCCAGTACTTC.

This clonotype turned up a few times. The V gene is TRBV4-1, the J gene TRBJ2-7; 7 bases are a match to TRBD1. V gave up 3 bases and J gave up 2 bases; unmatched junction bases: 13. The CDR3 contains 17 residues. Germline V gives CDR1 MGHRA, CDR2 YSYEKL. The CDR3 nucleotides are TGCGCCAGCAGCCAGGCGACAGGGCCCCACACCGCCTACGAGCAGTACTTC. Amino acids: CASSQATGPHTAYEQYF.

J is TRBJ2-1 and V is TRBV3-1, with 10 bases fitting TRBD2. Losses at the gene ends were 2 bases for V and 4 bases for J; bases not matched to a gene: 5. CDR1 is LGHDT and CDR2 is YNNKEL in the germline V gene (reference sequence). This CDR3 spans 16 amino acids. The CDR3: CASSQWRLAGYNEQFF. The CDR3 DNA follows: TGTGCCAGCAGCCAATGGAGACTAGCGGGTTACAATGAGCAGTTCTTC.

The chain couples TRBV2 to TRBJ2-7; D is unresolved. This CDR3 has 15 residues. The germline gives CDR1 SNHLY, CDR2 FYNNEI. Trimming removed 9 bases from V and 1 base from J, with 19 bases in between. The chain's CDR3 is CASTVSQESSYEQYF. In DNA, the CDR3 is TGTGCCAGTACAGTCTCGCAGGAGAGTTCCTACGAGCAGTACTTC. The full variable domain, its missing parts supplied by reference TRBV2 and TRBJ2-7, is EPEVTQTPSHQVTQMGQEVILRCVPISNHLYFYWYRQILGQKVEFLVSFYNNEISEKSEIFDDQFSVERPDGSNFTLKIRSTKLEDSAMYFCASTVSQESSYEQYFGPGTRLTVT.

The chain joins TRBV6-5 to TRBJ2-1; tentative D call: TRBD2 (5 bases). CDR1 and CDR2 (germline): MNHEY, SVGAGI. Trimming cost V 7 bases and J 0 bases, with 10 bases left between them. This CDR3 has 14 amino acids. CDR3 sequence reads: CASTWESSYNEQFF. The CDR3, as DNA: TGTGCCAGCACCTGGGAGAGCTCCTACAATGAGCAGTTCTTC.

A few counts support this clonotype. The chain combines TRBV20-1 with TRBJ2-1, with D uncertain. The CDR3 length is 11 residues. Per germline, CDR1 DFQATT and CDR2 SNEGSKA (reference sequence). V lost 3 bases, J lost 7 bases, and 7 bases lay in between. CDR3 DNA sequence: TGCAGTGCTAGTTTCAGAAATGAGCAGTTCTTC. This gives the protein CSASFRNEQFF.

On this clonotype: Possible read error: a much larger clone is one base away. This chain links TRBV5-1 with TRBJ2-7, with 7 bases aligning to TRBD1. The V and J ends lost 5 bases and 6 bases, in that order; junction bases with no gene match: 11. Germline V gene sequence: CDR1 SGHRS, CDR2 YFSETQ. This CDR3 comprises 14 residues. For the CDR3, the DNA is TGCGCCAGCAGTCACCGGGACAGAGGGTGCGAGCAGTACTTC. It codes for CASSHRDRGCEQYF. Drawing the rest from reference TRBV5-1 and TRBJ2-7, the complete variable domain is KAGVTQTPRYLIKTRGQQVTLSCSPISGHRSVSWYQQTPGQGLQFLFEYFSETQRNKGNFPGRFSGRQFSNSRSEMNVSTLELGDSALYLCASSHRDRGCEQYFGPGTRLTVT.

This clonotype has a handful of counts. This chain links TRBV6-5 with TRBJ2-1, with TRBD2 matching 8 bases. The CDR3 spans 11 residues. From germline, CDR1 is MNHEY and CDR2 SVGAGI. The trim removed 6 bases at V and 15 bases at J, leaving 7 bases unmatched. CDR3 protein: CASSSGGPAFF. CDR3 DNA sequence: TGTGCCAGCAGCTCGGGAGGGCCAGCGTTCTTC.

V gene TRBV3-1 combines with J gene TRBJ2-5; D unresolved. V was clipped by 0 bases and J by 2 bases, with 10 bases between them. Germline CDR1 is LGHDT and CDR2 is YNNKEL (reference sequence). The CDR3 extends over 15 amino acids. The CDR3 loop is CASSQDQLGQETQYF. CDR3 DNA sequence: TGTGCCAGCAGCCAAGATCAGTTGGGTCAAGAGACCCAGTACTTC.

The chain has TRBV29-1 and TRBJ2-5; D unclear. The CDR3 contains 13 residues. The germline V gene encodes CDR1 SQVTM and CDR2 ANQGSEA. The ends were cut back, 4 bases at V and 2 bases at J, with 11 bases in the middle. The CDR3 region has the DNA TGCAGCGTTGCATTTAACAGACAAGAGACCCAGTACTTC. Amino acids: CSVAFNRQETQYF.

The chain recombines TRBV11-2 with TRBJ2-5, with D tentatively TRBD1 (5 bases). V shed 8 bases and J shed 3 bases, with 16 bases lying between them. This CDR3 is built from 14 residues. CDR1 is SGHAT and CDR2 is FQNNGV in the germline V gene. The DNA of the CDR3 is TGTGCCAGCGGGCCCACTGGCAGGGAAGAGACCCAGTACTTC. It specifies CASGPTGREETQYF.

The genes are TRBV29-1 and TRBJ2-5, with a possible D match to TRBD2 (7 bases). V shed 4 bases and J shed 4 bases, with 13 bases lying between them. The germline V gene encodes CDR1 SQVTM and CDR2 ANQGSEA. The CDR3 has 13 amino acids. CDR3 sequence reads: CSVGGPGGETQYF. For the CDR3, the DNA is TGCAGCGTTGGGGGGCCGGGAGGAGAGACCCAGTACTTC.

This clonotype turned up a few times. The rearrangement joins TRBV20-1 to TRBJ2-5, with a tentative D call TRBD2 (5 bases). This CDR3 has 17 amino acids. Trimming stripped 1 base from V and 0 bases from J, with 18 bases between. Germline assignment: CDR1 DFQATT and CDR2 SNEGSKA (reference sequence). The CDR3 DNA follows: TGCAGTGCTAGAGTGTGGCGGACTTCCCGTTACCAAGAGACCCAGTACTTC. Translating gives CSARVWRTSRYQETQYF.

In DNA form, the CDR3 reads TGTGCCAGCAGCTCCCTAGGGCGGGAGGGAGGCGAGCAGTACTTC. It yields the protein CASSSLGREGGEQYF. V and J are TRBV9 and TRBJ2-4, with 9 positions matching TRBD2. The DNA end favors TRBJ2-7, so the J call may be wrong. This CDR3 region has 15 residues. Looked up from germline, CDR1 is SGDLS and CDR2 is YYNGEE.

The chain recombines TRBV20-1 with TRBJ2-5, with 9 bases identical to TRBD2. The J call is doubtful: the DNA matches TRBJ2-7 better. From germline, CDR1 is DFQATT and CDR2 SNEGSKA (reference sequence). This CDR3 contains 14 residues. The CDR3 coding sequence is TGCAGTGCTAGAGCTAGCGGGGAGCACTACGAGCAGTACTTC. The encoded protein is CSARASGEHYEQYF.

The rearrangement links TRBV6-6 to TRBJ1-5; D might be TRBD1 (6 bases). This CDR3 region has 15 residues. Germline lookup yields CDR1 MNHNY and CDR2 SVGAGI (reference sequence). V gave up 6 bases and J gave up 4 bases, with 16 bases separating them. The CDR3 reads CASSQQGRGNQPQHF. CDR3 nucleotide sequence: TGTGCCAGCAGCCAACAGGGACGAGGAAATCAGCCCCAGCATTTT.

This clonotype came up a few times. The chain joins TRBV6-4 to TRBJ2-5; maybe TRBD2 (6 bases). CDR3 length: 13 residues. Germline values: CDR1 MRHNA, CDR2 SNTAGT. Trimming took off 8 bases at V and 11 bases at J, with 21 bases between the two ends. DNA of the CDR3: TGTGCCAGCGGGAGGACCCCAGACAATGAGCAGTACTTC. Its translation is CASGRTPDNEQYF.

The chain carries TRBV11-2 and TRBJ2-4, with unresolved D. Germline CDR1 is SGHAT and CDR2 is FQNNGV. CDR3 length: 17 amino acids. V dropped 3 bases and J dropped 2 bases, with 17 bases sitting between them. The CDR3 region has the DNA TGTGCCAGCAGCTTCCCCCCGGGTCCACCCCCCAAAAACATTCAGTACTTC. This codes for CASSFPPGPPPKNIQYF.

In this sample, this clonotype turned up a few times. The chain has TRBV29-1 and TRBJ2-7; 9 nucleotides match TRBD1. Trimming cost V 4 bases and J 1 base; bases outside gene matches: 5. Looked up from germline, CDR1 is SQVTM and CDR2 is ANQGSEA. The CDR3 runs to 14 residues. The CDR3, as DNA: TGCAGCGTTGGGACAGGGGCCAGTTCCTACGAGCAGTACTTC. Its protein is CSVGTGASSYEQYF.